The TCR beta chain described here comes from a study of monozygotic twins with inflammatory bowel disease (dated by TCRdb to about 2019). For context, the study as a whole: The complete study included about 28 monozygotic twin pairs: 19 IBD-discordant Danish pairs and nine German pairs, of which four were IBD-concordant and five were IBD-discordant. Within discordant pairs, disease-associated traits were sought mainly by comparing IBD patients with their genetically identical healthy co-twins. Each individual had, on average, about 151 000 unique TCRalpha sequences and 181 000 unique TCRbeta sequences available for analysis. The paper's findings and limits, for the study overall: IBD patients shared fewer clonotypes with other individuals than healthy twins did, most markedly in patients showing signs of disease activity. Differing immunosuppressive treatments among patients may have added background noise and inter-individual variability to the repertoires. Repertoire similarity did not differ between concordant and discordant twins, which could be due to limited statistical power. TCRbeta repertoire diversity, by inverse Simpson index, was decreased in IBD patients compared with their healthy co-twins. No single strong signal or clonotype linked to IBD turned up in the results, so the idea that one exists was not supported. The analysis was unable to tell different T cell subtypes apart.

Library preparation employed 5' RACE. Preparation of each TCR library used about 4,000 ng of total RNA. For each sample, cDNA synthesis with SMARTScribe reverse transcriptase was split into eight separate reactions. During cDNA synthesis, template switching introduced unique molecular identifiers that contained a 6-nucleotide sample barcode. Two nested PCRs of roughly 16 and 10 cycles amplified the TCRalpha and TCRbeta cDNA, and bead purification followed each PCR. Before amplification, cDNA was treated with uracil DNA-glycosylase and purified using the QIAquick PCR purification kit. The second PCR added Illumina TruSeq-compatible adapters along with sample-specific barcodes. Library quality and concentration were assessed using TapeStation and Qubit, and roughly 5.5 ng of each library was pooled. The pooled libraries were sequenced with 2 x 100 bp reads and custom sequencing primers on an Illumina HiSeq2500 single-index Rapid Run. The study's own analysis went as follows. PCR and sequencing errors were corrected by UMI-based consensus assembly using MiGEC version 1.2.6. MiXCR version 2.1.1 was used for V(D)J alignment, clonotype assembly and CDR3 extraction. Gene usage, clonotype sharing and MAIT/NKT TCR abundance were normalised by analysing the top 1000, 10 000 and 20 000 clonotypes per sample. Diversity was computed as the inverse Simpson index with the vegan R package after downsampling to 27 000 UMIs. Paired Mann-Whitney U tests on discordant twin pairs were used, with Benjamini-Hochberg multiple-testing correction. TCRdb reprocessed the raw reads; every CDR3 protein sequence is a single record, and DNA is not supplied. The V and J calls, along with clone size, are taken from TCRdb and not from the paper's own processing. The sample table records 310,000 or so distinct CDR3 sequences. Over 2% of the sample comes from the top ten.

From each donor, an approximately 2.5 ml peripheral blood sample was drawn into PAXgene tubes and stored at -80 degrees C. Total RNA was isolated from whole blood with the PAXgene blood miRNA kit on an automated QIAcube, without T cell sorting. Deep TCRalpha and TCRbeta repertoire profiling with unique molecular barcoding was performed on peripheral blood of monozygotic twin pairs concordant or discordant for inflammatory bowel disease. For every twin pair, smoking habits were documented, and each individual was categorised as a current, former or never smoker. The germline V gene (reference sequence) yields SEHNR for CDR1 and FQNEAQ for CDR2. The CDR3 holds 11 amino acids from the cysteine to the phenylalanine. DNA is not on record. Turning to this clonotype: Its antigen is currently not known.

The rearrangement joined TRBV7-9 to TRBJ1-6. Sequencing input: blood. The source of this sequence is a human donor with ulcerative colitis or Crohn's disease, or a healthy co-twin of an affected twin (not recorded which). The CDR3 region has the sequence CASSSNSPLHF. Reference TRBV7-9 and TRBJ1-6 genes cover what lies past the CDR3, so the full variable domain is DTGVSQNPRHKITKRGQNVTFRCDPISEHNRLYWYRQTLGQGPEFLTYFQNEAQLEKSRLLSDRFSAERPKGSFSTLEIQRTEQGDSAMYLCASSSNSPLHFGNGTRLTVT.